These 8 T cell receptor beta chains came from one sample sequenced in a study of blood T cell repertoires in COVID-19. The table came from immunoSEQ multiplex PCR; TCRdb's copy has only in-frame clones and leaves some out. Among about 160,000 clones listed, about four fifths were seen once. Sequenced material: PBMCs or T cells enriched from blood (not recorded which). These receptors came from a man in his sixties who had recovered from COVID-19.

This chain joins TRBV6-5 and TRBJ2-5; D gene unclear. With 5 bases removed from V and 4 bases from J, the gap between germline ends came to 14 bases. The germline V gene has CDR1 MNHEY and CDR2 SVGAGI. The CDR3 spans 14 residues. In DNA, the CDR3 is TGTGCCAGCAGTCCTCTTCGCCGGAGAGAGACCCAGTACTTC. Protein: CASSPLRRRETQYF.

Written as DNA, the CDR3 is TGTGCCAGCAGCTTAAGGGGTTTCCAAAACATTCAGTACTTC. It is translated as CASSLRGFQNIQYF. V usage is TRBV21-1 and J usage is TRBJ2-4; TRBD1, the table's D call, was not compared with the DNA. TRBV21-1 is an annotated pseudogene. This CDR3 spans 14 amino acids.

The genes are TRBV30 and TRBJ1-6; the D gene is possibly TRBD1 (5 bases). The CDR3 consists of 17 residues. V lost 4 bases and J 7 bases, leaving 23 bases between the germline ends. Germline V gene sequence: CDR1 GTSNPN, CDR2 SVGIG (reference sequence). The CDR3 DNA sequence: TGTGCCTGGAACTCGGACACCCGCCCTTCAGAAAATTCACCCCTCCACTTT. This sequence encodes CAWNSDTRPSENSPLHF.

The CDR3 coding sequence is TGTGCCAGTATGGGAGCTTGGCCTGGAAACACCATATATTTT. Its protein is CASMGAWPGNTIYF. The chain joins TRBV19 to TRBJ1-3; D is unresolved. The V gene lost 7 bases and the J gene lost 2 bases, with 12 bases spanning the gap. Germline CDR1 LNHDA, CDR2 SQIVND (reference sequence). The CDR3 runs to 14 residues.

V usage is TRBV7-2 and J usage is TRBJ1-1; 9 nucleotides match TRBD1. The CDR3 has 16 residues. The germline gives CDR1 SGHTA, CDR2 FQGNSA. Trimming cost V 5 bases and J 7 bases; bases outside gene matches: 14. CDR3 in amino acids: CASSPGTGYAGNEAFF. CDR3 bases: TGTGCCAGCAGCCCCGGGACAGGGTACGCAGGTAATGAAGCTTTCTTT. Drawing the rest from reference TRBV7-2 and TRBJ1-1, the complete variable domain is GAGVSQSPSNKVTEKGKDVELRCDPISGHTALYWYRQSLGQGLEFLIYFQGNSAPDKSGLPSDRFSAERTGGSVSTLTIQRTQQEDSAVYLCASSPGTGYAGNEAFFGQGTRLTVV.

The chain couples TRBV19 to TRBJ1-1; 7 bases agree with TRBD1. Germline-derived CDR1 and CDR2 are LNHDA and SQIVND (reference sequence). The CDR3 totals 13 residues. Trimming cost V 2 bases and J 7 bases; bases outside gene matches: 4. Written as DNA, the CDR3 is TGTGCCAGTAGTATACGGAGGGGGCTTGAAGCTTTCTTT. Translating gives CASSIRRGLEAFF.

This clone was observed a few times. The rearrangement uses TRBV11-3 and TRBJ2-3; 10 nucleotides line up with TRBD1. The junction had 8 bases not matched to a gene; V was cut back by 1 base and J by 4 bases. This CDR3 has 17 residues. From germline, CDR1 is SGHNT and CDR2 YENEEA. This chain's CDR3 is CASSLGTGTGVADTQYF. The CDR3 nucleotides are TGTGCCAGCAGCTTAGGTACCGGGACAGGGGTTGCAGATACGCAGTATTTT.

This clone has a handful of counts. The CDR3 loop is CASSLLGQGATDTQYF. The CDR3 DNA follows: TGTGCCAGCAGCTTATTAGGACAGGGGGCGACAGATACGCAGTATTTT. This chain uses TRBV7-9 with TRBJ2-3; TRBD1 agrees at 11 bases. Trimming took 2 bases from V and 3 from J; bases not matched to a gene: 4. The V gene's germline CDR1 is SEHNR and CDR2 FQNEAQ (reference sequence). The CDR3 length is 16 residues.